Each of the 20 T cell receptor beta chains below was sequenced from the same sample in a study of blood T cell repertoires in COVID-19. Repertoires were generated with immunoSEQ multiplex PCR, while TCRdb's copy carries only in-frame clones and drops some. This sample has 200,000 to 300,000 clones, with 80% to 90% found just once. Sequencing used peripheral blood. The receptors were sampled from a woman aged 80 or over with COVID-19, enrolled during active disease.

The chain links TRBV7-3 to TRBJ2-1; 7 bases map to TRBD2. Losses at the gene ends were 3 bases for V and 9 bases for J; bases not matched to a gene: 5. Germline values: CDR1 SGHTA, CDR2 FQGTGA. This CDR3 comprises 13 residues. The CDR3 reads CASSFGGRTEQFF. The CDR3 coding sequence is TGTGCCAGCAGCTTCGGGGGGAGGACTGAGCAGTTCTTC.

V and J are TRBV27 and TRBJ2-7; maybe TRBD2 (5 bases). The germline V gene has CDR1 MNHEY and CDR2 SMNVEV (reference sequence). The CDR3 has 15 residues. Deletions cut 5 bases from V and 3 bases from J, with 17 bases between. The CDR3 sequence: CASSHRTPSSYEQYF. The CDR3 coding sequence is TGTGCCAGCAGTCACCGGACTCCCTCAAGCTACGAGCAGTACTTC.

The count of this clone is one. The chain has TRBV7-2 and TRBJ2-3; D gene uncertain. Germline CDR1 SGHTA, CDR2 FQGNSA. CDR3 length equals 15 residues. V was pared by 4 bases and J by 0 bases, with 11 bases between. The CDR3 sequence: CASSYRSISTDTQYF. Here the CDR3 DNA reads TGTGCCAGCAGCTACCGATCTATTAGCACAGATACGCAGTATTTT. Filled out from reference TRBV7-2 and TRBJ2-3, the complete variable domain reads GAGVSQSPSNKVTEKGKDVELRCDPISGHTALYWYRQSLGQGLEFLIYFQGNSAPDKSGLPSDRFSAERTGGSVSTLTIQRTQQEDSAVYLCASSYRSISTDTQYFGPGTRLTVL.

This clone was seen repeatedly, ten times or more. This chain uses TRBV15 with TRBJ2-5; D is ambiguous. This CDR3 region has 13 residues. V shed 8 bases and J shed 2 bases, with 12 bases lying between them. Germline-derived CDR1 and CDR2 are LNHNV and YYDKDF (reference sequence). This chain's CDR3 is CATSVGGQETQYF. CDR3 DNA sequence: TGTGCCACCTCAGTAGGCGGACAAGAGACCCAGTACTTC.

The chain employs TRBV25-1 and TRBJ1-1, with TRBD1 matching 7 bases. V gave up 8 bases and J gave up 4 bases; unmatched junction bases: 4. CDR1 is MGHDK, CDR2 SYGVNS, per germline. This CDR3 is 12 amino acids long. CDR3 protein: CASGRDSTEAFF. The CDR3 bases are TGTGCCAGCGGGCGGGACAGCACTGAAGCTTTCTTT.

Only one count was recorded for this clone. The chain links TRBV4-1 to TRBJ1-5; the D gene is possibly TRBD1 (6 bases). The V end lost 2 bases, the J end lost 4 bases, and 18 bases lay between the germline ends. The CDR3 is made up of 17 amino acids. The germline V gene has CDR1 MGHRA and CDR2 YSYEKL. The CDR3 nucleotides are TGCGCCAGCAGCCAAACCCAGGGGCAGGGTGCGAATCAGCCCCAGCATTTT. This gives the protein CASSQTQGQGANQPQHF.

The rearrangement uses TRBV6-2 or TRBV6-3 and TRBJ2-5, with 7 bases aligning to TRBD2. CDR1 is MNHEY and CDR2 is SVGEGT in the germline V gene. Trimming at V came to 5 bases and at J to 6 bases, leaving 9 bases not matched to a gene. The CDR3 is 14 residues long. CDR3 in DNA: TGTGCCAGCAGTCACGCCGGCGGGGGACAGACCCAGTACTTC. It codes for CASSHAGGGQTQYF.

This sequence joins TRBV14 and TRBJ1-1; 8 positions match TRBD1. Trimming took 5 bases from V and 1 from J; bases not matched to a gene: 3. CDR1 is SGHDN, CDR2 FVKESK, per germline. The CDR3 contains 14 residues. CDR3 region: CASSFRGQNTEAFF. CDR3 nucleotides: TGTGCCAGCAGCTTCAGGGGGCAGAACACTGAAGCTTTCTTT.

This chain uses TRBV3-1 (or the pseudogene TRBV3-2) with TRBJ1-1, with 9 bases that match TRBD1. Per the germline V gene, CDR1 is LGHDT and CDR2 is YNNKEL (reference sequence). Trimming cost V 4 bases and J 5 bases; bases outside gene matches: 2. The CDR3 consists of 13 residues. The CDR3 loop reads CASSRGQGTEAFF. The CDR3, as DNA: TGTGCCAGCAGCCGAGGACAGGGGACTGAAGCTTTCTTT.

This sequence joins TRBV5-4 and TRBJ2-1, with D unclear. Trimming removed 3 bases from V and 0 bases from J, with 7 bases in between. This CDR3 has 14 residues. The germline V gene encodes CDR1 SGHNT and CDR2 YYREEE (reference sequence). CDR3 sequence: CASSWASSYNEQFF. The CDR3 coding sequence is TGTGCCAGCAGCTGGGCATCCTCCTACAATGAGCAGTTCTTC. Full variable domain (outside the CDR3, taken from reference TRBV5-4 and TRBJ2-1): ETGVTQSPTHLIKTRGQQVTLRCSSQSGHNTVSWYQQALGQGPQFIFQYYREEENGRGNFPPRFSGLQFPNYSSELNVNALELDDSALYLCASSWASSYNEQFFGPGTRLTVL.

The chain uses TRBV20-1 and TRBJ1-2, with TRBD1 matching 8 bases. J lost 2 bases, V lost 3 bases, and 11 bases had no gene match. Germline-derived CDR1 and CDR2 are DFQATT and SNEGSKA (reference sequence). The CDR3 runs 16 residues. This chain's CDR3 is CSASGIWTGINYGYTF. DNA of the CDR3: TGCAGTGCTAGTGGCATATGGACAGGGATAAACTATGGCTACACCTTC.

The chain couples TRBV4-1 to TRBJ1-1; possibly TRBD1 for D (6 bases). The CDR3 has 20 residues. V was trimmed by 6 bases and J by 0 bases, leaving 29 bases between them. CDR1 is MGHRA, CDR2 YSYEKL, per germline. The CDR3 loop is CASSQRDSGTSSLMNTEAFF. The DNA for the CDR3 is TGCGCCAGCAGTCAGCGCGATTCCGGGACATCTTCTCTTATGAACACTGAAGCTTTCTTT.

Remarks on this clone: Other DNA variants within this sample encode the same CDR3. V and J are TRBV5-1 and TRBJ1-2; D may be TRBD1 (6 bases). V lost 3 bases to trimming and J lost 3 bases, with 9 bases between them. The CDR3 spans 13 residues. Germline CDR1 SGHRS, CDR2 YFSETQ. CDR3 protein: CASSSQGDYGYTF. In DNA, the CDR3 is TGCGCCAGCAGCTCACAGGGAGACTATGGCTACACCTTC.

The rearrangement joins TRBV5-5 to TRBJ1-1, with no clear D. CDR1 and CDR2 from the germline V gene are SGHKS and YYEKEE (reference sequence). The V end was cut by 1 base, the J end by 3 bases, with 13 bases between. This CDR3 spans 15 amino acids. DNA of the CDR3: TGTGCCAGCAGCTTGTTAAGTCCGAGGGACACTGAAGCTTTCTTT. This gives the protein CASSLLSPRDTEAFF.

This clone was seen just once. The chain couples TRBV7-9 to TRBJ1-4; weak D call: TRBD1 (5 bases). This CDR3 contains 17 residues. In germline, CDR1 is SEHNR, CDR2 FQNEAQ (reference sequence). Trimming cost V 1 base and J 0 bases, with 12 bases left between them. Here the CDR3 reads CASSLGPRASTNEKLFF. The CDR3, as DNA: TGTGCCAGCAGCTTAGGTCCCAGGGCTTCAACTAATGAAAAACTGTTTTTT.

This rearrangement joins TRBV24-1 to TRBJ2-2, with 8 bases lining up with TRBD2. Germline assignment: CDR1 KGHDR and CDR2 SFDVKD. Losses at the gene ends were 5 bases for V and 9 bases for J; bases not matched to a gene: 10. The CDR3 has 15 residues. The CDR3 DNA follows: TGTGCCACCAGTGCTCCCACTAGCGGCCTTTGGGAGCTGTTTTTT. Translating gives CATSAPTSGLWELFF.

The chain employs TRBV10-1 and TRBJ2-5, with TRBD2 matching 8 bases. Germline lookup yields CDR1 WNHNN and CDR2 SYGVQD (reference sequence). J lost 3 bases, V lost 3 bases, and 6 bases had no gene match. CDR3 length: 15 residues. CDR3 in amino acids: CASSDPGLGEETQYF. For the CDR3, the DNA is TGCGCCAGCAGTGATCCGGGACTAGGGGAAGAGACCCAGTACTTC.

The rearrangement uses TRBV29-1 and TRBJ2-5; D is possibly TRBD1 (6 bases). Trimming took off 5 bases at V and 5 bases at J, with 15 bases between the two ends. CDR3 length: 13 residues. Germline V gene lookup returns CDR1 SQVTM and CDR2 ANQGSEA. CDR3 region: CSVTRDTRETQYF. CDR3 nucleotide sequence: TGCAGCGTTACCAGGGACACCCGGGAGACCCAGTACTTC.

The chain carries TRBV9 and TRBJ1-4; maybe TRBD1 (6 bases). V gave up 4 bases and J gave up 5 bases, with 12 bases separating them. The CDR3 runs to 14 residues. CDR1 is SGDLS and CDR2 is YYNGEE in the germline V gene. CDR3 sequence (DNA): TGTGCCAGCAGCATGGGTGGGACAAATGAAAAACTGTTTTTT. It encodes CASSMGGTNEKLFF.

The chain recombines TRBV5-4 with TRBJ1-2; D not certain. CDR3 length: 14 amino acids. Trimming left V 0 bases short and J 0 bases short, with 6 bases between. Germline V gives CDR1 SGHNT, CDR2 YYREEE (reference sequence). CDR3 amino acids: CASSLGPTNYGYTF. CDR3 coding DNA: TGTGCCAGCAGCTTGGGTCCCACTAACTATGGCTACACCTTC.